This TCR beta chain was captured in a study of CD4 T cells in relation to SARS-CoV-2 and coronaviruses. The CDR3 length is 15 residues. Trimming took off 2 bases at V and 4 bases at J, with 13 bases between the two ends. Germline V gives CDR1 SGHRS, CDR2 YFSETQ. TCRdb's table, derived via immunoSEQ multiplex PCR, lists solely in-frame clones and lacks some. The profile shows around 18,000 clones, about 73% of them singletons. Notes on this clone: What it binds is unknown.

CD4+ T cells from unexposed donors were obtained before the COVID-19 pandemic (2011-2018). Isolation of CD4+ T cells took place after roughly nine days in culture. Cells permitting, SARS-CoV-2 S/N and four cold-coronavirus spikes were tested on unexposed-donor CD4+ T cells. The clonotype comes from a human donor in good health. The chain combines TRBV5-1 with TRBJ1-3; D uncertain. Sequencing used CD4+ T cells from PBMCs, cultured in vitro. CDR3 sequence: CASSLNGGVGNTIYF. The CDR3 bases are TGCGCCAGCAGCTTAAATGGCGGGGTCGGAAACACCATATATTTT. The complete variable domain, with remaining parts taken from reference TRBV5-1 and TRBJ1-3, reads KAGVTQTPRYLIKTRGQQVTLSCSPISGHRSVSWYQQTPGQGLQFLFEYFSETQRNKGNFPGRFSGRQFSNSRSEMNVSTLELGDSALYLCASSLNGGVGNTIYFGEGSWLTVV.